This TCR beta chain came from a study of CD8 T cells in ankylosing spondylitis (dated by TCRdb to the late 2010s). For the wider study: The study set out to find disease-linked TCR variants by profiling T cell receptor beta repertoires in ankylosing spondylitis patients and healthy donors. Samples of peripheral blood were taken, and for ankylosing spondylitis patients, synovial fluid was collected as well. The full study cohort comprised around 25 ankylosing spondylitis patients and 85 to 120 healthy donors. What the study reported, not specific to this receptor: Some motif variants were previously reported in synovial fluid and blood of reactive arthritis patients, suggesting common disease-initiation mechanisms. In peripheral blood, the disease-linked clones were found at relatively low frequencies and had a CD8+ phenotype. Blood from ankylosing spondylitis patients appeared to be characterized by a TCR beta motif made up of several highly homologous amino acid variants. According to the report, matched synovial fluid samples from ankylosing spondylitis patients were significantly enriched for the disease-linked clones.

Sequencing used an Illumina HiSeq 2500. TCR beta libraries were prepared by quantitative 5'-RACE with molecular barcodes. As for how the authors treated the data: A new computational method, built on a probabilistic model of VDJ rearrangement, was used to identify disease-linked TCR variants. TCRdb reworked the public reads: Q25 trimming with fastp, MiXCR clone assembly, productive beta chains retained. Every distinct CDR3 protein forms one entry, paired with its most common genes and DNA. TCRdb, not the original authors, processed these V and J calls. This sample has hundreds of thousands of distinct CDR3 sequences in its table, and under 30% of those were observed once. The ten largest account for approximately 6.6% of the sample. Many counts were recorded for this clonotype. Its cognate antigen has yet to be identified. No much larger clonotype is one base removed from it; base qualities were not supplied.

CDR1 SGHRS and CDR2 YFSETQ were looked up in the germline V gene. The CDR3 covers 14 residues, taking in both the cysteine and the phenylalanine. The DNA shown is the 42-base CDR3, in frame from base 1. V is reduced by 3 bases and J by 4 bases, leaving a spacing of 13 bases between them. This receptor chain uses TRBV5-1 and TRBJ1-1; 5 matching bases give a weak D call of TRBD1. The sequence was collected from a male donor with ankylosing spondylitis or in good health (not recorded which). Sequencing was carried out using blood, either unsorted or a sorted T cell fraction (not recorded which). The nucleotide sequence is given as TGCGCCAGCAGCTATCTGTCGGGGGGCACTGAAGCTTTCTTT. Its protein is CASSYLSGGTEAFF.